The 25 T cell receptor beta chains given below trace back to one sample, sequenced in a study of shared clonotypes between healthy human individuals. Assay used: immunoSEQ multiplex PCR; TCRdb lists only in-frame clones, some missing. The data show about 480,000 clones, about 75% seen once. Specimen: PBMCs. Source of these receptors: a woman in her thirties or forties in good health. Some clones in this sample may be carry-over from other donors' samples.

The CDR3 DNA reads as TGTGCCAGCAGCCGGTTCCCCGGACAGGGGGCCTACGAGCAGTACTTC. The encoded protein is CASSRFPGQGAYEQYF. The rearrangement uses TRBV4-2 and TRBJ2-7, with 10 bases that match TRBD1. V was pared by 4 bases and J by 2 bases, with 8 bases of the junction left unmatched. Looked up from germline, CDR1 is LGHNA and CDR2 is YNFKEQ. CDR3 size: 16 residues.

The rearrangement joins TRBV5-1 to TRBJ1-1, with D tentatively TRBD1 (6 bases). The CDR3 contains 15 residues. Germline V CDR1 and CDR2: SGHRS, YFSETQ. The V and J ends lost 3 bases and 0 bases respectively, with 12 bases between them. CDR3 in DNA: TGCGCCAGCAGCTCCTACGGACAGTTGAACACTGAAGCTTTCTTT. This gives the protein CASSSYGQLNTEAFF.

This clone appeared many times. The chain combines TRBV4-2 with TRBJ2-5; D is perhaps TRBD1 (7 bases). Germline loops: CDR1 LGHNA, CDR2 YNFKEQ. With 0 bases removed from V and 3 bases from J, the gap between germline ends came to 11 bases. The CDR3 length is 15 residues. CDR3 in amino acids: CASSQDPRGEETQYF. The CDR3 nucleotides are TGTGCCAGCAGCCAAGATCCCAGGGGGGAAGAGACCCAGTACTTC.

The rearrangement links TRBV19 to TRBJ1-1; D may be TRBD1 (5 bases). Germline V gene lookup returns CDR1 LNHDA and CDR2 SQIVND (reference sequence). This CDR3 contains 15 residues. Trimming cost V 5 bases and J 1 base, with 14 bases left between them. The DNA of the CDR3 is TGTGCCAGTAGTGACTCCCGGGGCAGGAACACTGAAGCTTTCTTT. Amino acids: CASSDSRGRNTEAFF.

The chain links TRBV2 to TRBJ2-3; 8 nucleotides line up with TRBD2. The CDR3 covers 15 residues. Looked up from germline, CDR1 is SNHLY and CDR2 is FYNNEI. Trimming removed 4 bases from V and 4 bases from J; junction bases left unmatched: 7. The CDR3 nucleotides are TGTGCCAGCAGTGGCCGGCGGGAGGACGCAGATACGCAGTATTTT. Amino acid sequence: CASSGRREDADTQYF.

The genes are TRBV15 and TRBJ2-7; 8 bases line up with TRBD1. The CDR3 covers 16 residues. V was pared by 1 base and J by 5 bases, with 10 bases of the junction left unmatched. Per germline, CDR1 LNHNV and CDR2 YYDKDF (reference sequence). The CDR3 is CATSRGVGTGTNEQYF. CDR3 in DNA: TGTGCCACCAGCAGAGGAGTCGGGACAGGCACCAACGAGCAGTACTTC.

The chain joins TRBV18 to TRBJ2-1, with 10 bases fitting TRBD2. The length of the CDR3 is 16 residues. Unmatched junction bases numbered 16, after V lost 8 bases and J lost 9 bases. Germline V lookup: CDR1 KGHSH, CDR2 LQKENI. Here the CDR3 reads CASVTSASGRAGEQFF. For the CDR3, the DNA is TGTGCCAGCGTCACATCGGCGAGCGGGAGGGCCGGTGAGCAGTTCTTC. Variable domain in full (rest from reference TRBV18 and TRBJ2-1): NAGVMQNPRHLVRRRGQEARLRCSPMKGHSHVYWYRQLPEEGLKFMVYLQKENIIDESGMPKERFSAEFPKEGPSILRIQQVVRGDSAAYFCASVTSASGRAGEQFFGPGTRLTVL.

The chain couples TRBV11-2 to TRBJ1-3, with D unclear. Germline CDR1 reads SGHAT; CDR2 reads FQNNGV. V lost 0 bases and J 4 bases, leaving 7 bases between the germline ends. This CDR3 spans 14 amino acids. CDR3: CASSLDMQGNTIYF. CDR3 nucleotide sequence: TGTGCCAGCAGCTTAGACATGCAGGGAAACACCATATATTTT.

The chain has TRBV27 and TRBJ2-5, with 16 bases matching TRBD2. Germline V gene lookup returns CDR1 MNHEY and CDR2 SMNVEV (reference sequence). The V segment lost 4 bases and the J segment 4 bases; nucleotides outside the gene matches: 3. The CDR3 consists of 16 residues. As DNA, the CDR3 is TGTGCCAGCAGTTACGGGACTAGCGGGAGGGTAGAGACCCAGTACTTC. It yields the protein CASSYGTSGRVETQYF.

To note about this clone: Other DNA sequences from this sample encode an identical CDR3 as well. The chain is built from TRBV7-9 and TRBJ2-2; D remains unclear. The CDR3 contains 13 residues. The ends were cut back, 5 bases at V and 5 bases at J, with 9 bases in the middle. CDR1 and CDR2 (germline): SEHNR, FQNEAQ (reference sequence). CDR3 in amino acids: CASSPLGTGELFF. CDR3 coding DNA: TGTGCCAGCAGCCCCTTGGGAACCGGGGAGCTGTTTTTT.

V is TRBV27 and J is TRBJ1-2; 7 positions match TRBD1. The CDR3 is made up of 12 amino acids. V was clipped by 5 bases and J by 7 bases; unmatched bases: 4. Germline values: CDR1 MNHEY, CDR2 SMNVEV (reference sequence). The CDR3 sequence is CASSMTGSGYTF. The CDR3 DNA is TGTGCCAGCAGTATGACAGGGTCTGGCTACACCTTC.

The chain joins TRBV6-1 to TRBJ2-1; the match to TRBD1 covers 9 bases. V shed 4 bases, J shed 6 bases, and the junction held 7 bases outside the gene matches. This CDR3 is 15 amino acids long. Per the germline V gene, CDR1 is MNHNS and CDR2 is SASEGT. The CDR3, as DNA: TGTGCCAGCAGTGCGGACAGGGGCGACTTCAATGAGCAGTTCTTC. Its protein is CASSADRGDFNEQFF.

As concerns this clone: The same CDR3 also results from other DNA sequences found in this sample. The chain recombines TRBV7-9 with TRBJ1-4; D perhaps matches TRBD1 (5 bases). This CDR3 spans 14 amino acids. CDR1 SEHNR and CDR2 FQNEAQ come from the germline V gene (reference sequence). Deletions cut 3 bases from V and 8 bases from J, with 13 bases between. The CDR3: CASSLGQGEEKLFF. Here the CDR3 DNA reads TGTGCCAGCAGCTTGGGGCAGGGTGAAGAAAAACTGTTTTTT.

The sample holds one count of this clone. The chain uses TRBV27 and TRBJ2-3; the D is unclear. The CDR3 runs 17 residues. Trimming pared 5 bases from V and 6 bases from J, leaving 24 bases between. Germline V CDR1 and CDR2: MNHEY, SMNVEV (reference sequence). CDR3 DNA: TGTGCCAGCAGTCTTCCCCGAATAGCTTTGGAACACGATACGCAGTATTTT. Its translation is CASSLPRIALEHDTQYF.

The rearrangement uses TRBV29-1 and TRBJ1-3; D is undetermined. Trimming removed 2 bases from V and 0 bases from J, with 5 bases in between. There are 13 residues in the CDR3. Per the germline V gene, CDR1 is SQVTM and CDR2 is ANQGSEA. The CDR3 is CSVELISGNTIYF. The CDR3 nucleotides read TGCAGCGTTGAACTGATCTCTGGAAACACCATATATTTT.

The J gene is TRBJ2-2, the V gene TRBV5-1; D is possibly TRBD2 (5 bases). The CDR3 covers 17 residues. V shed 4 bases and J shed 8 bases, with 24 bases lying between them. Germline CDR1 is SGHRS and CDR2 is YFSETQ. CDR3 loop: CASSPNTNRERGGELFF. The CDR3 region has the DNA TGCGCCAGCAGCCCAAATACCAACCGGGAACGAGGAGGGGAGCTGTTTTTT.

The chain couples TRBV7-9 to TRBJ2-2, with TRBD2 identical over 12 bases. This CDR3 comprises 16 residues. Trimming at V came to 3 bases and at J to 5 bases, leaving 4 bases not matched to a gene. Germline V gene lookup returns CDR1 SEHNR and CDR2 FQNEAQ (reference sequence). The CDR3 sequence: CASSFPGLAGTGELFF. Written as DNA, the CDR3 is TGTGCCAGCAGCTTTCCGGGACTAGCGGGTACCGGGGAGCTGTTTTTT.

This chain joins TRBV6-1 and TRBJ2-3; D might be TRBD2 (5 bases). This CDR3 is built from 15 residues. Germline V lookup: CDR1 MNHNS, CDR2 SASEGT. The germline V and J ends were trimmed by 1 base and 8 bases, with 16 bases remaining between them. CDR3 in amino acids: CASSEGAGTAGTQYF. CDR3 sequence (DNA): TGTGCCAGCAGTGAAGGAGCAGGTACGGCGGGTACGCAGTATTTT.

The gene calls are TRBV28 and TRBJ1-4; TRBD1 matches 9 bases. With 5 bases clipped from V and 0 bases from J, the junction kept 13 bases outside the gene matches. The germline V gene encodes CDR1 MDHEN and CDR2 SYDVKM. The length of the CDR3 is 19 residues. CDR3 DNA sequence: TGTGCCAGCAGTCCTCCGGGACAGGGTTTCCTTGCAACTAATGAAAAACTGTTTTTT. This encodes CASSPPGQGFLATNEKLFF.

This rearrangement joins TRBV11-2 to TRBJ2-1; the match to TRBD2 covers 9 bases. The trim removed 5 bases at V and 4 bases at J, leaving 9 bases unmatched. This CDR3 comprises 16 residues. In germline, CDR1 is SGHAT, CDR2 FQNNGV. The CDR3 sequence is CASSPRSSGVYNEQFF. The DNA of the CDR3 is TGTGCCAGCAGCCCACGGTCTAGCGGGGTGTACAATGAGCAGTTCTTC.

The chain recombines TRBV28 with TRBJ2-7, with 8 positions matching TRBD2. CDR3 length equals 15 residues. From germline, CDR1 is MDHEN and CDR2 SYDVKM. The ends lost 4 bases at V and 2 bases at J; junction bases unmatched: 7. The CDR3 coding sequence is TGTGCCAGCAGTTCGGGACTAGTTTTTCCCTACGAGCAGTACTTC. Amino acids: CASSSGLVFPYEQYF.

This chain uses TRBV13 with TRBJ2-1, with 10 nucleotides matching TRBD2. Germline CDR1 PRHDT, CDR2 FYEKMQ (reference sequence). The CDR3 spans 14 residues. Trimming removed 5 bases from V and 9 bases from J; junction bases left unmatched: 7. DNA of the CDR3: TGTGCCAGCAGCAACCTAGGGACTAGCGTTGAGCAGTTCTTC. Amino acid sequence: CASSNLGTSVEQFF.

In the case of this clone: Other DNA sequences in this specimen translate into the identical CDR3. V gene TRBV18 combines with J gene TRBJ2-1; no reliable D call. Trimming pared 3 bases from V and 5 bases from J, leaving 8 bases between. The CDR3 consists of 13 residues. In germline, CDR1 is KGHSH, CDR2 LQKENI. CDR3 protein: CASSPPSDNEQFF. In DNA form, the CDR3 reads TGTGCCAGCTCACCCCCATCGGACAATGAGCAGTTCTTC.

As DNA, the CDR3 is TGTGCCAGCAAGACAGCAGGCAGGGAGACCCAGTACTTC. Translated: CASKTAGRETQYF. The chain employs TRBV2 and TRBJ2-5, with D tentatively TRBD1 (5 bases). Germline CDR1 is SNHLY and CDR2 is FYNNEI. V lost 7 bases, J lost 5 bases, and 14 bases lay in between. This CDR3 contains 13 residues.

The rearrangement uses TRBV7-9 and TRBJ1-1, with D tentatively TRBD1 (6 bases). The length of the CDR3 is 12 residues. The V gene's germline CDR1 is SEHNR and CDR2 FQNEAQ (reference sequence). Trimming cost V 2 bases and J 8 bases, with 9 bases left between them. This CDR3 reads CASSLQGIEAFF. As DNA, the CDR3 is TGTGCCAGCAGCTTACAGGGGATCGAAGCTTTCTTT.